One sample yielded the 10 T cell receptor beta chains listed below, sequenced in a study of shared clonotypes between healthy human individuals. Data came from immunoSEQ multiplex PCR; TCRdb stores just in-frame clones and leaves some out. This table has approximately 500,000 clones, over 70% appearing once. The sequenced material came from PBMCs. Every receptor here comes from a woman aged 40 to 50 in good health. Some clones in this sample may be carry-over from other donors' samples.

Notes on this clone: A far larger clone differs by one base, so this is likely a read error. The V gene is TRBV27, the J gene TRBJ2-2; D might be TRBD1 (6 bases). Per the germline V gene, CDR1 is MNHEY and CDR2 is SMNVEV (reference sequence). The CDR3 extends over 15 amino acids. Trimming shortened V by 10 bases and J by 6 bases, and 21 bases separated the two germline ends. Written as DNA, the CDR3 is TGTGCCACCTCCTGGGACAACGGCTTCGCCGGGGAGCTGTTTTTT. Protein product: CATSWDNGFAGELFF.

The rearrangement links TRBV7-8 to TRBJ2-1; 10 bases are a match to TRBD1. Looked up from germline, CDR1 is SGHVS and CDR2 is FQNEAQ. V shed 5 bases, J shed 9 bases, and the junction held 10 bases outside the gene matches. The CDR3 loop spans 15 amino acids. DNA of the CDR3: TGTGCCAGCAGCCCCCAGAGCCGACAGGGGGCTGAGCAGTTCTTC. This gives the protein CASSPQSRQGAEQFF.

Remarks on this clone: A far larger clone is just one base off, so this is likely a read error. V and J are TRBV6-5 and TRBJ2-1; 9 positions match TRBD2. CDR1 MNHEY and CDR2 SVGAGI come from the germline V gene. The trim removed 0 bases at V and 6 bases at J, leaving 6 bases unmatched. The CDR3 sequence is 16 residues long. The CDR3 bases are TGTGCCAGCAGTTACTCGGCGGGAGGGGGTCCCAATGAGCAGTTCTTC. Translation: CASSYSAGGGPNEQFF.

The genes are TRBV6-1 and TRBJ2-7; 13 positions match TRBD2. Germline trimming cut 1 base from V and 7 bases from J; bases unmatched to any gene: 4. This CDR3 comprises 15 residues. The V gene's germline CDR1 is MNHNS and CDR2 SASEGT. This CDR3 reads CASSEGTSGSGEQYF. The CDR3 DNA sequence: TGTGCCAGCAGTGAAGGGACTAGCGGGAGCGGAGAGCAGTACTTC.

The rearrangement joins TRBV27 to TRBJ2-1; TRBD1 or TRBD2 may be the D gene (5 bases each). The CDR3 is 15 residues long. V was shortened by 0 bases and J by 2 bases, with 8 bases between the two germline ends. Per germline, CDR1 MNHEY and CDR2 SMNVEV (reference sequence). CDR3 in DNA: TGTGCCAGCAGTTTATCTGGGGGACCCTACAATGAGCAGTTCTTC. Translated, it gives CASSLSGGPYNEQFF.

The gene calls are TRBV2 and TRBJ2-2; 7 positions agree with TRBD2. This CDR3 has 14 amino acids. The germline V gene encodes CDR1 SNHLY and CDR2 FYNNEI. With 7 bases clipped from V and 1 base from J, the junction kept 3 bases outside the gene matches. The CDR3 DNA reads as TGTGCCAGCAAGCAGCGGGAGAACACCGGGGAGCTGTTTTTT. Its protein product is CASKQRENTGELFF.

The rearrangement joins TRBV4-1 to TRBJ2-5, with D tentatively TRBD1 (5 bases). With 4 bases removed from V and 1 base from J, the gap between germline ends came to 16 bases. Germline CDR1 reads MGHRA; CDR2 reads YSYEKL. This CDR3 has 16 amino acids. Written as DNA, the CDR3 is TGCGCCAGCAGCCGCTATACCTGGGGCAGCCAAGAGACCCAGTACTTC. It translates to CASSRYTWGSQETQYF.

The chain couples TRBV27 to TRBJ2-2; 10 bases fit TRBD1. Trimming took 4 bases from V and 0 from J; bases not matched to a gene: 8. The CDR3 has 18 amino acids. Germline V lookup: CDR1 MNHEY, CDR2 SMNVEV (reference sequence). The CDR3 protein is CASSSGTGDPSNTGELFF. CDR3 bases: TGTGCCAGCAGTTCGGGGACAGGGGACCCCTCGAACACCGGGGAGCTGTTTTTT.

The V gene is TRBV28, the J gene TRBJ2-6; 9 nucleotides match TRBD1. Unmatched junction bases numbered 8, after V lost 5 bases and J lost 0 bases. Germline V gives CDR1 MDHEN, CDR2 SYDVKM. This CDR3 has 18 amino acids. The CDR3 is CASSPGQGWSSGANVLTF. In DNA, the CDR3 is TGTGCCAGCAGTCCCGGACAGGGGTGGAGCTCTGGGGCCAACGTCCTGACTTTC.

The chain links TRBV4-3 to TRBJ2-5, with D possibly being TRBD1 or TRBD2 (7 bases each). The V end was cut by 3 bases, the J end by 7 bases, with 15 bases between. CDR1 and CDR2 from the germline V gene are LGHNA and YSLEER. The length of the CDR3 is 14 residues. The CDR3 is CASSHLTGEGTQYF. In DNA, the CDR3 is TGCGCCAGCAGCCATTTAACAGGGGAGGGGACCCAGTACTTC.